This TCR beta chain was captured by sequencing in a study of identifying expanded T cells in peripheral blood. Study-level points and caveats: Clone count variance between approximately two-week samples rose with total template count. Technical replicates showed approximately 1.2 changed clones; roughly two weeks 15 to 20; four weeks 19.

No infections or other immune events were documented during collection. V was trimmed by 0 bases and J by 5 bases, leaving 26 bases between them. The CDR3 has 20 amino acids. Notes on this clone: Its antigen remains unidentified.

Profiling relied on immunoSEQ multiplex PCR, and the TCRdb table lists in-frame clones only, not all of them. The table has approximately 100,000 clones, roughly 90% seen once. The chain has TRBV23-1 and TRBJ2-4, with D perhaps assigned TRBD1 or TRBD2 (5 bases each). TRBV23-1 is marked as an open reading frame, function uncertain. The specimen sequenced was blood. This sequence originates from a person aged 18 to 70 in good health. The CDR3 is CASSQSRGGRGTYVQNIQYF. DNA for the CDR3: TGCGCCAGCAGTCAATCACGTGGGGGAAGGGGTACCTACGTCCAAAACATTCAGTACTTC.